The following is a T cell receptor (beta chain) sequence with its context. Its antigen remains unidentified. Here immunoSEQ multiplex PCR was the method, and the copy in TCRdb shows in-frame clones only, minus some. The table includes 30,000 to 40,000 clones, around four fifths detected once. This CDR3 comprises 14 residues. Trimming took 5 bases from V and 5 from J; bases not matched to a gene: 5. Germline CDR1 SGHAT, CDR2 FQNNGV. This sample stems from a study of OX40 agonist ivuxolimab in advanced cancers. Findings of the study overall: Clonal expansion by week 6 occurred in CD4+ and CD8+ blood T cells (at 0.1 to 3.0 mg/kg).

Material: CD4+ or CD8+ T cells sorted from blood, obtained in a trial of the OX40 agonist ivuxolimab. The sequence derives from an adult with an advanced solid tumor such as melanoma, head and neck, liver or kidney cancer. The rearrangement links TRBV11-2 to TRBJ2-3; the match to TRBD1 covers 9 bases. The CDR3 reads CASSQDRGLDTQYF. The CDR3 DNA follows: TGTGCCAGCAGCCAGGACAGGGGTTTAGATACGCAGTATTTT.